Below, one TCR beta chain is given with its context. The ends were cut back, 3 bases at V and 7 bases at J, with 16 bases in the middle. The CDR3 has 15 amino acids. Germline V gene data show CDR1 as ENHRY and CDR2 as SYGVKD. Libraries were prepared by immunoSEQ multiplex PCR; TCRdb keeps only in-frame clonotypes and omits some of them. This table holds 200,000 to 250,000 clones, roughly 87% found once. The source of the sample is a study of blood T cell repertoires in COVID-19. Study at large: There were acute and convalescent COVID-19 samples, and they came from the United States, Italy and Spain. Sources were T cells, B-cell-depleted T cells, or PBMCs; the material itself was cDNA or gDNA.

The study drew participants aged about 18 to 89 years from approximately 25 US areas. Sequencing was done on a sample of PBMCs or T cells enriched from blood (not recorded which). This receptor was taken from a man between 18 and 35 years old with acute COVID-19. The genes are TRBV10-3 and TRBJ1-5, with D perhaps matching TRBD1 (6 bases). In DNA form, the CDR3 reads TGTGCCATCAGTGATAGGGAACAGGGTAGCCAGCCCCAGCATTTT. Protein sequence: CAISDREQGSQPQHF.